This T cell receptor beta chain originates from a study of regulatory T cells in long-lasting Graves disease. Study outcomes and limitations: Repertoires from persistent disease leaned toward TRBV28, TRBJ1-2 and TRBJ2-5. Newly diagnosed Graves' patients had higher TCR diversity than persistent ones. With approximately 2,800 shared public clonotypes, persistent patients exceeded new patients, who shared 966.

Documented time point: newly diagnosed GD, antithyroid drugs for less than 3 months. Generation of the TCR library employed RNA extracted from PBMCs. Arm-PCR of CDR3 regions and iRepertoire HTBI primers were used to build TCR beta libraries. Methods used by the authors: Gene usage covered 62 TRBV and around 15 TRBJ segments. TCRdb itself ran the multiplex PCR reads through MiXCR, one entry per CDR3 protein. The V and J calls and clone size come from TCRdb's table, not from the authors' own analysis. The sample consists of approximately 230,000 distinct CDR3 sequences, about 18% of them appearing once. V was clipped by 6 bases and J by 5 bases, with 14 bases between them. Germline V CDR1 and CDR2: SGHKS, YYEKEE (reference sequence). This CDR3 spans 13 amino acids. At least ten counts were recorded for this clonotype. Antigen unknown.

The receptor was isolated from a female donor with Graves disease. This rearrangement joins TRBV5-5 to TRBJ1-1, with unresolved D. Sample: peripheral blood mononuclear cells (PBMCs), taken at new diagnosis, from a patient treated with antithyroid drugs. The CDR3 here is CASIDLSGTEAFF. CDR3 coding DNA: TGTGCCAGCATCGACCTGTCGGGGACTGAAGCTTTCTTT.